This TCR beta chain is from a study of blood T cells in healthy people across ages. In regard to this clonotype: Its specificity is unknown.

Germline-derived CDR1 and CDR2 are MNHEY and SVGEGT. V lost 8 bases, J lost 2 bases, and 19 bases lay in between. The CDR3 sequence is 15 residues long. Overall study findings and caveats: The lack of PBMC sorting stopped any conclusive naive versus antigen-experienced comparison. Per million T cells, the diversity of TCR beta decreased roughly linearly as age advanced.

With a J-beta primer mix and a sample-barcoded 5' primer, a second PCR ran 7 to 11 cycles. A template-switch adaptor with 12 random nucleotides tagged each cDNA molecule. Every sample returned 2.5 million or more CDR3-containing paired-end reads. Each CDR3 protein is one row after TCRdb ran MiXCR on the 5' RACE reads. The sample has 700,000 to 850,000 distinct CDR3 sequences; around 36% are singletons. Sequenced material: blood. The chain uses TRBV6-2 or TRBV6-3 and TRBJ2-7, with a tentative D call TRBD2 (6 bases). This clonotype was sampled from a man in his late teens or twenties in good health. The CDR3 DNA is TGTGCCAGCTTCCAGCCTGGGGGGAGCGCCTACGAGCAGTACTTC. This translates into CASFQPGGSAYEQYF.